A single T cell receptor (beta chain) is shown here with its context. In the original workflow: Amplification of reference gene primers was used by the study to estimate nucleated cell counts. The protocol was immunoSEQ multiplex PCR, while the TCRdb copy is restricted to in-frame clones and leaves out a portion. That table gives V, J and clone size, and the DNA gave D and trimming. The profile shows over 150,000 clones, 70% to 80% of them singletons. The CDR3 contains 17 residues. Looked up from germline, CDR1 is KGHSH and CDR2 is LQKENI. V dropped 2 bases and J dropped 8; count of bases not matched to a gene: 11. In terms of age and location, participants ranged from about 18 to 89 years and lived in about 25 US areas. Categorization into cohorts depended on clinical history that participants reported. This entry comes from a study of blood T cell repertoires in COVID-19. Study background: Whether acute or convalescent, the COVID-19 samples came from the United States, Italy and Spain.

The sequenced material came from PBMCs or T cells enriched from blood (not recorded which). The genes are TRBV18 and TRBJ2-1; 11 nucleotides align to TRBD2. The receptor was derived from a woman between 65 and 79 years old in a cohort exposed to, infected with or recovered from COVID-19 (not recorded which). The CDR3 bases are TGTGCCAGCTCACCAGGAGTGGGAGGGACTAGCGGCTATGAGCAGTTCTTC. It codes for CASSPGVGGTSGYEQFF.